The clone carrying this T cell receptor beta chain was seen a few times. The repertoire was sequenced with immunoSEQ multiplex PCR; TCRdb's copy has only in-frame clones and lacks some. The repertoire consists of just over 60,000 clones, with roughly 78% occurring once and the leading ten covering about 0.4%. The CDR3 consists of 18 residues. The sample is drawn from a study of siplizumab effects on memory and regulatory T cells. This receptor was taken from a human donor in good health. The genes are TRBV21-1 and TRBJ2-2; TRBD1 was called by the table and not checked on the DNA. TRBV21-1 is tagged as a pseudogene. Sequencing input: memory CD4+ T cells sorted from blood. CDR3: CASSKAITGTGYTGELFF. CDR3 coding DNA: TGTGCCAGCAGCAAAGCGATAACCGGGACAGGTTACACCGGGGAGCTGTTTTTT.